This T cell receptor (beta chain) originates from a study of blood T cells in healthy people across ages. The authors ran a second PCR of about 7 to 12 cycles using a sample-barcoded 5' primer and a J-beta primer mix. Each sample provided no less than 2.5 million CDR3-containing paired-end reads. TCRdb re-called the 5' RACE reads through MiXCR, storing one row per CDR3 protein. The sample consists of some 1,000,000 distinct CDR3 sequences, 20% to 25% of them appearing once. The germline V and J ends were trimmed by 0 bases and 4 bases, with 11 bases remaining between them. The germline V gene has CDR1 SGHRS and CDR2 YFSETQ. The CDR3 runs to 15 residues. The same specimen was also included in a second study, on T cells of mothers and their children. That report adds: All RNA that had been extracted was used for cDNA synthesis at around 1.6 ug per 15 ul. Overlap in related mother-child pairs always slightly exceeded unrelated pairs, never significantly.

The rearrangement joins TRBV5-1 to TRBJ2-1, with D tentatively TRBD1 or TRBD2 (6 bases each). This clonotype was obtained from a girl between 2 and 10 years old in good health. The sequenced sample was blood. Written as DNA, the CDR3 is TGCGCCAGCAGCTTGGTGGAGGGGGAATACAATGAGCAGTTCTTC. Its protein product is CASSLVEGEYNEQFF.